This entry features one T cell receptor (beta chain) sequence. The data originate from a study of monozygotic twins with inflammatory bowel disease. There were roughly 3,200 ng of total RNA used for each TCR library. A 6-nucleotide sample barcode was carried by the UMIs, which template switching added. From the 5' RACE reads, TCRdb lists one entry per CDR3 protein and no DNA. The table lists 110,000 to 150,000 distinct CDR3 sequences. Germline CDR1 and CDR2: MGHRA and YSYEKL. The CDR3 is 16 residues long. Specimen: blood. The chain has TRBV4-1 and TRBJ2-1. The origin of this receptor is a human donor with ulcerative colitis or Crohn's disease, or a healthy co-twin of an affected twin (not recorded which). The CDR3 region is CASSQDLASSYNEQFF.